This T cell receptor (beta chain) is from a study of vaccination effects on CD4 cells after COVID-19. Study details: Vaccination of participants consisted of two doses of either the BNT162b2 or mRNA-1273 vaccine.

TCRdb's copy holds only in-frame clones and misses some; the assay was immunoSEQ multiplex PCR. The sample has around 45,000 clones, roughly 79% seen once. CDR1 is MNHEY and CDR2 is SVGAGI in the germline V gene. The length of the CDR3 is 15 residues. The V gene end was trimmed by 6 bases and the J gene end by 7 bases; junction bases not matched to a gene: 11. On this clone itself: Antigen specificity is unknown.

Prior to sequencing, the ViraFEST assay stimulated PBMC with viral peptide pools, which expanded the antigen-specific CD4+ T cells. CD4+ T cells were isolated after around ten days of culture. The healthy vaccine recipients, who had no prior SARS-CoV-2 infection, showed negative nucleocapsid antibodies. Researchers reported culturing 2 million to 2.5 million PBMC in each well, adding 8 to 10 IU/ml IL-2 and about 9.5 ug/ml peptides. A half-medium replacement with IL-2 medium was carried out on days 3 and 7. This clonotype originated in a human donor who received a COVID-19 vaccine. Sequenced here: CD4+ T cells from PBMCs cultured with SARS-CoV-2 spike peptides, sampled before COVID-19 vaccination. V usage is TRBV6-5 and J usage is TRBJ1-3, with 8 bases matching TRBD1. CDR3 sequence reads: CASRDRGPLGNTIYF. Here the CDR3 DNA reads TGTGCCAGCAGAGACAGGGGACCCCTCGGGAACACCATATATTTT.